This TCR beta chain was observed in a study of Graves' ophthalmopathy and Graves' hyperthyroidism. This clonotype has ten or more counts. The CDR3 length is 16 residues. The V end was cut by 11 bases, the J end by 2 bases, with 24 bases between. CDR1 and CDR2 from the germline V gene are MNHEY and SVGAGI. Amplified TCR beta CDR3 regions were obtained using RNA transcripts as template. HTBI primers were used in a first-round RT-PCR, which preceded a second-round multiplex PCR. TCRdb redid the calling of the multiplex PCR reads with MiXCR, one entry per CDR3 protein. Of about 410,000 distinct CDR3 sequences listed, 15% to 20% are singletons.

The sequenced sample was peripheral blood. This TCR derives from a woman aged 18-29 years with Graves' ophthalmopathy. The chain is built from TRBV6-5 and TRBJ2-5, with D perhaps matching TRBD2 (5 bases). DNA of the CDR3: TGTGCCGGAGCACGGGATTGGAACAGAGTACAAGAGACCCAGTACTTC. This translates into CAGARDWNRVQETQYF.